This T cell receptor (beta chain) was identified during a study of T cell responses to AZD1222 COVID-19 vaccine. In germline, CDR1 is MNHEY, CDR2 SMNVEV (reference sequence). Trimming removed 6 bases at V and 6 bases at J, with 14 bases between. The CDR3 consists of 13 residues. Study-wide results and limits: Sampling captured repertoires only after the peak T cell response. AZD1222 recipients seropositive at baseline numbered only 6 or 7.

Remarks on this clone: Its antigen remains unknown.

Libraries were prepared by immunoSEQ multiplex PCR; TCRdb keeps only in-frame clonotypes and omits some of them. The data show under 200,000 clones, 80% to 95% seen once. The sample was peripheral blood, taken on day 0 of AZD1222 vaccination. The V call is TRBV27, the J call TRBJ1-2; possible D gene TRBD1, 6 bases. The TCR was taken from an adult in good health. The CDR3 region is CASRRGSGHGYTF. The CDR3 nucleotides are TGTGCCAGCAGAAGGGGGTCGGGCCATGGCTACACCTTC.